The 10 T cell receptor beta chains reported below all come from one sample, sequenced in a study of T-cell reconstitution after alpha-beta-depleted transplantation in children. Unique molecular identifiers featured in how the TCRbeta library was prepared. Via MiXCR, TCRdb re-called the PCR reads, giving one row per CDR3 protein. The data hold some 390,000 distinct CDR3 sequences, with around 21% observed a single time. This specimen was PBMCs from the stem cell graft donor, taken from the stem cell graft. The receptors derive from a human donor who donated a stem cell graft to a child with acute myeloid leukemia.

The V gene is TRBV12-3 or TRBV12-4, the J gene TRBJ1-1; possible D gene TRBD1, 6 bases. V shed 6 bases and J shed 0 bases, with 11 bases lying between them. This CDR3 is built from 14 residues. The CDR3 is CASRSGALNTEAFF. Here the CDR3 DNA reads TGTGCCAGCAGATCAGGGGCCCTGAACACTGAAGCTTTCTTT.

This clonotype has a handful of counts. V and J are TRBV11-2 and TRBJ1-2, with a weak D call TRBD1 (5 bases). The CDR3 totals 12 residues. Germline CDR1 is SGHAT and CDR2 is FQNNGV. V lost 0 bases, J lost 8 bases, and 7 bases lay in between. Here the CDR3 DNA reads TGTGCCAGCAGCTTAGAAACAGGAGGCTACACCTTC. Translation gives CASSLETGGYTF.

This clonotype was recorded many times. The rearrangement uses TRBV20-1 and TRBJ2-5; TRBD2 agrees at 7 bases. The germline V gene has CDR1 DFQATT and CDR2 SNEGSKA (reference sequence). This CDR3 spans 14 amino acids. V gave up 3 bases and J gave up 5 bases; unmatched junction bases: 9. The CDR3 sequence is CSASGLAAGETQYF. CDR3 in DNA: TGCAGTGCTAGTGGGCTAGCGGCGGGGGAGACCCAGTACTTC.

The chain joins TRBV7-2 to TRBJ2-7; 8 bases are a match to TRBD1. Trimming at V came to 6 bases and at J to 2 bases, leaving 12 bases not matched to a gene. CDR1 and CDR2 (germline): SGHTA, FQGNSA. The CDR3 covers 16 residues. The CDR3 sequence is CASRLTSGTGPYEQYF. The CDR3 DNA is TGTGCCAGCAGGCTAACCTCCGGGACAGGTCCCTACGAGCAGTACTTC.

This clonotype came up a few times. The chain links TRBV20-1 to TRBJ1-5; 7 bases fit TRBD1. This CDR3 is built from 13 residues. V shed 6 bases and J 1 base; nucleotides not matched to a gene: 3. Germline values: CDR1 DFQATT, CDR2 SNEGSKA (reference sequence). The CDR3 sequence: CSARQGSNQPQHF. The CDR3 bases are TGCAGTGCAAGACAGGGCAGCAATCAGCCCCAGCATTTT.

The V gene is TRBV9, the J gene TRBJ1-4; D gene ambiguous. Per germline, CDR1 SGDLS and CDR2 YYNGEE. V was clipped by 0 bases and J by 3 bases, with 9 bases between them. This CDR3 has 15 amino acids. The CDR3: CASSVDGEANEKLFF. The CDR3 nucleotides read TGTGCCAGCAGCGTAGACGGGGAGGCTAATGAAAAACTGTTTTTT.

This clonotype was detected many times. This sequence joins TRBV20-1 and TRBJ2-1; D gene uncertain. V lost 3 bases and J 3 bases, leaving 24 bases between the germline ends. The CDR3 is 18 residues long. Per germline, CDR1 DFQATT and CDR2 SNEGSKA (reference sequence). The CDR3 here is CSARGLRRVARNYNEQFF. CDR3 DNA: TGCAGTGCTAGGGGTTTACGGCGAGTGGCCCGAAACTACAATGAGCAGTTCTTC.

The V call is TRBV12-3 or TRBV12-4, the J call TRBJ1-1, with D tentatively TRBD1 (6 bases). Between the trimmed V and J ends, which lost 5 bases and 7 bases, there was a span of 14 bases. This CDR3 comprises 13 residues. The CDR3 DNA follows: TGTGCCAGCAGTCCCCCGGGACATAGTGAAGCTTTCTTT. It yields the protein CASSPPGHSEAFF.

This chain joins TRBV28 and TRBJ2-4; no clear D. CDR3 size: 16 residues. V lost 5 bases to trimming and J lost 0 bases, with 14 bases between them. Germline CDR1 reads MDHEN; CDR2 reads SYDVKM. The CDR3, as DNA: TGTGCCAGCAGTCCCGTCGGTCACCTAGCCAAAAACATTCAGTACTTC. It is translated as CASSPVGHLAKNIQYF.

The rearrangement links TRBV19 to TRBJ2-5; possibly TRBD1 for D (6 bases). Per germline, CDR1 LNHDA and CDR2 SQIVND (reference sequence). The CDR3 length is 15 residues. The V and J ends lost 5 bases and 5 bases respectively, with 18 bases between them. The CDR3 DNA sequence: TGTGCCAGTAGTCAGACTTCAGGGGTAGGGGAGACCCAGTACTTC. Residues: CASSQTSGVGETQYF. Complete variable domain (other parts from reference TRBV19 and TRBJ2-5): DGGITQSPKYLFRKEGQNVTLSCEQNLNHDAMYWYRQDPGQGLRLIYYSQIVNDFQKGDIAEGYSVSREKKESFPLTVTSAQKNPTAFYLCASSQTSGVGETQYFGPGTRLLVL.